Below are 7 T cell receptor beta chains sequenced from a single sample in a study of response to subunit inactivated influenza vaccine. Using its own MiXCR run on the RT-PCR reads, TCRdb lists one record per CDR3 protein. The sample yields some 800,000 distinct CDR3 sequences, about 20% seen once. This specimen was PBMCs from blood, taken 5 days after vaccination. These receptors all stem from a middle-aged man who received an inactivated influenza vaccine.

This clonotype was seen a few times. V usage is TRBV6-5 and J usage is TRBJ2-2; 9 positions match TRBD2. CDR3 length equals 18 residues. Germline lookup yields CDR1 MNHEY and CDR2 SVGAGI. V was clipped by 3 bases and J by 4 bases; unmatched bases: 12. The CDR3 is CASSYYGLARVLTGELFF. The CDR3 bases are TGTGCCAGCAGTTATTATGGACTAGCGAGAGTACTCACCGGGGAGCTGTTTTTT.

The V and J genes are TRBV12-3 or TRBV12-4 and TRBJ1-2; 9 nucleotides agree with TRBD1. The trim removed 6 bases at V and 8 bases at J, leaving 7 bases unmatched. CDR3 size: 13 residues. The CDR3 protein is CASSRDRVGGYTF. The CDR3, as DNA: TGTGCCAGCAGCCGGGACAGGGTAGGCGGCTACACCTTC.

This clonotype turned up a few times. V and J are TRBV4-3 and TRBJ2-1; D perhaps matches TRBD2 (6 bases). Trimming took off 3 bases at V and 1 base at J, with 13 bases between the two ends. Germline V CDR1 and CDR2: LGHNA, YSLEER. The CDR3 runs to 16 residues. The CDR3 region has the DNA TGCGCCAGCAGCCAGGATCTAGCGTTATCCTACAATGAGCAGTTCTTC. This translates into CASSQDLALSYNEQFF.

V and J are TRBV3-1 and TRBJ2-3; D gene uncertain. This CDR3 contains 14 residues. Germline CDR1 LGHDT, CDR2 YNNKEL (reference sequence). Trimming stripped 6 bases from V and 4 bases from J, with 14 bases between. Here the CDR3 DNA reads TGTGCCAGCAGGAGCACGGTGGGGTCAGATACGCAGTATTTT. Protein product: CASRSTVGSDTQYF.

This clonotype was found a few times. The rearrangement uses TRBV6-2 or TRBV6-3 and TRBJ2-5, with TRBD1 matching over 10 bases. CDR1 MNHEY and CDR2 SVGEGT come from the germline V gene. The J segment lost 2 bases and the V segment lost 2 bases, leaving 11 bases of the junction unmatched. The CDR3 is 18 amino acids. The CDR3, as DNA: TGTGCCAGCAGTTACATCAAAAATAGGACAGGGGGACAAGAGACCCAGTACTTC. Its protein is CASSYIKNRTGGQETQYF.

This clonotype was counted between two and nine times. This chain connects TRBV12-3 or TRBV12-4 to TRBJ2-5; 8 bases align to TRBD2. CDR3 length: 14 residues. The trim removed 7 bases at V and 1 base at J, leaving 5 bases unmatched. The DNA of the CDR3 is TGTGCCAGCACCTCCAGCGGGAGCCAAGAGACCCAGTACTTC. It is translated as CASTSSGSQETQYF.

This chain links TRBV4-2 with TRBJ2-1, with D perhaps assigned TRBD1 or TRBD2 (5 bases each). This CDR3 is 15 amino acids long. Trimming took 3 bases from V and 5 from J, leaving 14 bases between them. Per germline, CDR1 LGHNA and CDR2 YNFKEQ. CDR3 amino acids: CASSQGDLGNNEQFF. The DNA for the CDR3 is TGTGCCAGCAGCCAGGGGGATCTGGGGAACAATGAGCAGTTCTTC.